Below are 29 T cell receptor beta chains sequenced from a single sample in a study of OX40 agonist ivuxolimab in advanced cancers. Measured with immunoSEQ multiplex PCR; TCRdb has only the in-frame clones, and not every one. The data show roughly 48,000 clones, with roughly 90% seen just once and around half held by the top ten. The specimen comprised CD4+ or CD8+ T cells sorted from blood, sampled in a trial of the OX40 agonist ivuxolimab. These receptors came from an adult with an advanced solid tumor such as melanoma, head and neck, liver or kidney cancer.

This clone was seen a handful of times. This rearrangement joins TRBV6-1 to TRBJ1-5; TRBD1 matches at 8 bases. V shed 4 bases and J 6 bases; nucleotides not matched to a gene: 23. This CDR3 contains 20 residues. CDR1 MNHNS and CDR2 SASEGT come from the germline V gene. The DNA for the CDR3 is TGTGCCAGCAGTGCTACAGGGGGGCAAGGGTCAGTAGGATTGGGTCAGCCCCAGCATTTT. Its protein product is CASSATGGQGSVGLGQPQHF.

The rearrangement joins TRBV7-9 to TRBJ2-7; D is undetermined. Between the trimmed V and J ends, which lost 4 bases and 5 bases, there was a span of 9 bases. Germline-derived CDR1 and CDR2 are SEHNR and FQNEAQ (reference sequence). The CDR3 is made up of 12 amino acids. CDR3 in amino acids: CASSSRLNEQYF. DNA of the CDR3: TGTGCCAGCAGCTCCAGACTGAACGAGCAGTACTTC.

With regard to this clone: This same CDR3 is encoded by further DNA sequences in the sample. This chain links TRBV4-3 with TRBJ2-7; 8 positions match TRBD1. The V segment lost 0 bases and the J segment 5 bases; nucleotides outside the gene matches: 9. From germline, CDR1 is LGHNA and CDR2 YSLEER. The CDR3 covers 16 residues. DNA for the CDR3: TGCGCCAGCAGCCAAGAGGGGAAGACAGGGGCTCACGAGCAGTACTTC. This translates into CASSQEGKTGAHEQYF.

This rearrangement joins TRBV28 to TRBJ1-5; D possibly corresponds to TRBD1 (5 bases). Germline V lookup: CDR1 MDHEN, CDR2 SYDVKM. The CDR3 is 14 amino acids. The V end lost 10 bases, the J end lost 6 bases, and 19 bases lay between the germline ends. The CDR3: CATRAQGYGQPQHF. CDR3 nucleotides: TGTGCCACCCGGGCCCAGGGCTACGGTCAGCCCCAGCATTTT.

CDR3 DNA sequence: TGTGCCAGCAGCTTGGGATTGACAGGGGGCCCTGAAAAACTGTTTTTT. This sequence encodes CASSLGLTGGPEKLFF. This rearrangement joins TRBV5-6 to TRBJ1-4; 10 nucleotides line up with TRBD1. The V gene's germline CDR1 is SGHDT and CDR2 YYEEEE. The CDR3 runs 16 residues. Trimming removed 0 bases from V and 7 bases from J; junction bases left unmatched: 6. The full variable domain, rest sourced from reference TRBV5-6 and TRBJ1-4, is DAGVTQSPTHLIKTRGQQVTLRCSPKSGHDTVSWYQQALGQGPQFIFQYYEEEERQRGNFPDRFSGHQFPNYSSELNVNALLLGDSALYLCASSLGLTGGPEKLFFGSGTQLSVL.

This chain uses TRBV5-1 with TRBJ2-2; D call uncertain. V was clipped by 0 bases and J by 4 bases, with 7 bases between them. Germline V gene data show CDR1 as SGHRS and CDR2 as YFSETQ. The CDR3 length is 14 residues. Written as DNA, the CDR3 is TGCGCCAGCAGCTTGGGCTGGGGCACCGGGGAGCTGTTTTTT. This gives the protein CASSLGWGTGELFF.

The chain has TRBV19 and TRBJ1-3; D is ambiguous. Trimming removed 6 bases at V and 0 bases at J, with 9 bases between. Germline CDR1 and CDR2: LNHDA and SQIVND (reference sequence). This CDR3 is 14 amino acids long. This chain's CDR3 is CASRASGSGNTIYF. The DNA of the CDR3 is TGTGCCAGTAGGGCGAGCGGCTCTGGAAACACCATATATTTT.

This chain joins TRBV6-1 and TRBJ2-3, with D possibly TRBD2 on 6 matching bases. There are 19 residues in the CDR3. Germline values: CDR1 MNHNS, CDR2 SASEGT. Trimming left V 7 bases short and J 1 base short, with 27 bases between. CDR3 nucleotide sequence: TGTGCCAGCACTGATTTTTCCCTTCCTAGCGCCCGACGCACAGATACGCAGTATTTT. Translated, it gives CASTDFSLPSARRTDTQYF.

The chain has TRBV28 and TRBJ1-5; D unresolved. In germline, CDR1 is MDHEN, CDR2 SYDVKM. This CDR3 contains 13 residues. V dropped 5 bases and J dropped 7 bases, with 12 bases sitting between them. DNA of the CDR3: TGTGCCAGCAGTCCCCCCATAGGGCAGCCCCAGCATTTT. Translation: CASSPPIGQPQHF. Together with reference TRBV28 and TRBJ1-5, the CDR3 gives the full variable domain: DVKVTQSSRYLVKRTGEKVFLECVQDMDHENMFWYRQDPGLGLRLIYFSYDVKMKEKGDIPEGYSVSREKKERFSLILESASTNQTSMYLCASSPPIGQPQHFGDGTRLSIL.

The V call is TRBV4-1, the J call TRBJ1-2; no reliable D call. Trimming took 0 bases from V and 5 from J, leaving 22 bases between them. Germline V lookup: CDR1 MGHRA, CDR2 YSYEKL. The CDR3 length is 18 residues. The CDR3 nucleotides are TGCGCCAGCAGCCAAGATTCAGTCGGACGGCAAGGACGGTATGGCTACACCTTC. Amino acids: CASSQDSVGRQGRYGYTF.

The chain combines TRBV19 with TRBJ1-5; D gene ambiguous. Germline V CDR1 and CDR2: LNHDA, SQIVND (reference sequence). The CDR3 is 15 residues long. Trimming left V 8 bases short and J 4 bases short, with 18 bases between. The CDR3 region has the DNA TGTGCCAGTGTTCTAGCGGGGTCCGGGAATCAGCCCCAGCATTTT. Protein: CASVLAGSGNQPQHF.

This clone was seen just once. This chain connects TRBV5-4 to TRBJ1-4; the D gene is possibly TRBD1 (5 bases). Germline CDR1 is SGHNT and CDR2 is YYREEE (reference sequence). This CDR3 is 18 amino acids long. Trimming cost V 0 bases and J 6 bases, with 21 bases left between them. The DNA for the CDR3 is TGTGCCAGCAGCTTGGATGGGGCTCCCCGAAACGAGTATGAAAAACTGTTTTTT. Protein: CASSLDGAPRNEYEKLFF.

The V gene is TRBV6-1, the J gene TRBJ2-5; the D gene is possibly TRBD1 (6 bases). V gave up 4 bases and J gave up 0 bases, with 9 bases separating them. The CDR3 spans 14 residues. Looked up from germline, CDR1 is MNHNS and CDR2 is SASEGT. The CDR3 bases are TGTGCCAGCAGTGGTGACAGGTACCAAGAGACCCAGTACTTC. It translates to CASSGDRYQETQYF.

In DNA form, the CDR3 reads TGCGCCAGCAGCCAAGTACAGAACTCCTACGAGCAGTACTTC. Protein: CASSQVQNSYEQYF. This chain joins TRBV4-1 and TRBJ2-7; no clear D gene. Per germline, CDR1 MGHRA and CDR2 YSYEKL. CDR3 length equals 14 residues. V lost 1 base to trimming and J lost 0 bases, with 7 bases between them.

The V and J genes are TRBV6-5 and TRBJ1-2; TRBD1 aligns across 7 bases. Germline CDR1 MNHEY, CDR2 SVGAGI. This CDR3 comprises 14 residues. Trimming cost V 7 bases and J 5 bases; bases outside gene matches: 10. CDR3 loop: CASILTGSPYGYTF. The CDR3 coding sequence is TGTGCCAGCATACTGACAGGGTCGCCGTATGGCTACACCTTC.

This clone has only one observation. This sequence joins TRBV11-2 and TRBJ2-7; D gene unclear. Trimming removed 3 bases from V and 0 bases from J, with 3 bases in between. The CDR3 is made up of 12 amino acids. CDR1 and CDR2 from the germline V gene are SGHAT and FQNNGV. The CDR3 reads CASSLASYEQYF. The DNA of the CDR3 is TGTGCCAGCAGCTTGGCCTCCTACGAGCAGTACTTC.

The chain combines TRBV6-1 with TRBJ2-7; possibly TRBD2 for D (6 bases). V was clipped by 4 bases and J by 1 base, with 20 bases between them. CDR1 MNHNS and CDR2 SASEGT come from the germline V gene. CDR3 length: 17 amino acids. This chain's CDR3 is CASSADERTGGSYEQYF. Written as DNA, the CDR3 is TGTGCCAGCAGTGCCGACGAGAGAACTGGAGGGTCCTACGAGCAGTACTTC.

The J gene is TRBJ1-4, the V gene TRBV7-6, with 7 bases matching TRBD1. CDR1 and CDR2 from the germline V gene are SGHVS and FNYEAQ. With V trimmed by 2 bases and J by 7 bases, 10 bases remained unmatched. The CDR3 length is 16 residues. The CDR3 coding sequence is TGTGCCAGCAGCTTATTAGAGACAGGGCCCCGTGAAAAACTGTTTTTT. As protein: CASSLLETGPREKLFF.

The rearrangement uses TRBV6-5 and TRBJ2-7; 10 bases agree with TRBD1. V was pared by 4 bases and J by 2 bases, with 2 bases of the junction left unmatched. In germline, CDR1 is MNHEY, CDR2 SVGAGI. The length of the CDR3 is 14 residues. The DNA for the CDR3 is TGTGCCAGCAGTTGGGACAGGGGAACCTACGAGCAGTACTTC. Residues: CASSWDRGTYEQYF.

The CDR3 DNA reads as TGCGCCAGCAGCTTGCCTAGCCCGGACAGGGTAGGAGGAAACACCATATATTTT. The encoded protein is CASSLPSPDRVGGNTIYF. V and J are TRBV5-1 and TRBJ1-3; 8 bases map to TRBD1. Trimming at V came to 1 base and at J to 4 bases, leaving 13 bases not matched to a gene. Germline V gene lookup returns CDR1 SGHRS and CDR2 YFSETQ. The CDR3 totals 18 residues.

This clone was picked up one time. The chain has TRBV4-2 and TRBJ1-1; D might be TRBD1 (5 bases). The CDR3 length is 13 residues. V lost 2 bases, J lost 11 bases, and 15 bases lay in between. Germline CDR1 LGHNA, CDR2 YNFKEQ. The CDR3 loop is CASSQLHGQGAFF. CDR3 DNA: TGTGCCAGCAGCCAACTTCACGGTCAGGGTGCTTTCTTT.

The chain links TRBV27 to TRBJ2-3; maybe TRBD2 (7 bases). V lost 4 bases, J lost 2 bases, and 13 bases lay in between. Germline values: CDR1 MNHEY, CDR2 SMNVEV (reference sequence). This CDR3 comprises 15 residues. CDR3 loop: CASSWAGAITDTQYF. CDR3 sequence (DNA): TGTGCCAGCAGTTGGGCGGGGGCCATCACAGATACGCAGTATTTT.

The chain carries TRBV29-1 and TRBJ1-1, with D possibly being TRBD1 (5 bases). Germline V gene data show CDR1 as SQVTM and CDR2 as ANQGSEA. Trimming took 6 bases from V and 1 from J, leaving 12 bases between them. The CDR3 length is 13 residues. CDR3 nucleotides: TGCAGCGTCCTCCGGGACGGGAACACTGAAGCTTTCTTT. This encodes CSVLRDGNTEAFF. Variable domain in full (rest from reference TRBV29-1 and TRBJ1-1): SAVISQKPSRDICQRGTSLTIQCQVDSQVTMMFWYRQQPGQSLTLIATANQGSEATYESGFVIDKFPISRPNLTFSTLTVSNMSPEDSSIYLCSVLRDGNTEAFFGQGTRLTVV.

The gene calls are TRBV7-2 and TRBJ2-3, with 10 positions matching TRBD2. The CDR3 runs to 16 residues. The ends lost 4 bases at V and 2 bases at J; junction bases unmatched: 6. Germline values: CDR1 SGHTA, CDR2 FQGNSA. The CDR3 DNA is TGTGCCAGCAGCTCCCATCTAGCGGGGGTCACAGATACGCAGTATTTT. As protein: CASSSHLAGVTDTQYF. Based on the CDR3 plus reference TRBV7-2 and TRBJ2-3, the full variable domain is GAGVSQSPSNKVTEKGKDVELRCDPISGHTALYWYRQSLGQGLEFLIYFQGNSAPDKSGLPSDRFSAERTGGSVSTLTIQRTQQEDSAVYLCASSSHLAGVTDTQYFGPGTRLTVL.

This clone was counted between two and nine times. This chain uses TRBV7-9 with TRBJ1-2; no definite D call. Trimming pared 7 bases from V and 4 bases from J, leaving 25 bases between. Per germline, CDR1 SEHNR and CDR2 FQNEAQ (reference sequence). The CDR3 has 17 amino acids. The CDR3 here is CASTYPLGLYESYGYTF. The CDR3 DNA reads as TGTGCCAGCACCTACCCCTTGGGCCTCTATGAATCCTATGGCTACACCTTC. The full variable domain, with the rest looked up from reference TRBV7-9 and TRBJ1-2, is DTGVSQNPRHKITKRGQNVTFRCDPISEHNRLYWYRQTLGQGPEFLTYFQNEAQLEKSRLLSDRFSAERPKGSFSTLEIQRTEQGDSAMYLCASTYPLGLYESYGYTFGSGTRLTVV.

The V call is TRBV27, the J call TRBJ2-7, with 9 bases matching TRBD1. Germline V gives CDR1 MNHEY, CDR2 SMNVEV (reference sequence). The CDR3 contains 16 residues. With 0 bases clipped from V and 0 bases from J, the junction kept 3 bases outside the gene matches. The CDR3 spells CASSLSGTGPSYEQYF. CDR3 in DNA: TGTGCCAGCAGTTTATCTGGGACAGGGCCCTCCTACGAGCAGTACTTC.

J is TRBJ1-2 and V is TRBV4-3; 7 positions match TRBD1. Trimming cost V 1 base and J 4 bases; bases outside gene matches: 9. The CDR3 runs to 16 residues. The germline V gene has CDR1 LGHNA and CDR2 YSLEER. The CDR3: CASSQVRDSLVYGYTF. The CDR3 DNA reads TGCGCCAGCAGCCAAGTACGGGACAGTCTCGTCTATGGCTACACCTTC.

CDR3 DNA sequence: TGTGCCAGCAGCGAGGAGGGTGTATGGGAGACCCAGTACTTC. This encodes CASSEEGVWETQYF. The chain carries TRBV11-2 and TRBJ2-5; TRBD2 is a possible D gene (6 bases). Germline-derived CDR1 and CDR2 are SGHAT and FQNNGV. The CDR3 sequence is 14 residues long. Trimming cost V 5 bases and J 5 bases, with 15 bases left between them. Complete variable domain (other parts from reference TRBV11-2 and TRBJ2-5): EAGVAQSPRYKIIEKRQSVAFWCNPISGHATLYWYQQILGQGPKLLIQFQNNGVVDDSQLPKDRFSAERLKGVDSTLKIQPAKLEDSAVYLCASSEEGVWETQYFGPGTRLLVL.

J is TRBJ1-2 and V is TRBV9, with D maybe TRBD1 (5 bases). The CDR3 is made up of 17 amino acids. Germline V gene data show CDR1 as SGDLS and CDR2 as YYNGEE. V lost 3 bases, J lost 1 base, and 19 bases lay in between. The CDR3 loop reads CASSDRTKPPYNYGYTF. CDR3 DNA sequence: TGTGCCAGCAGCGACAGGACCAAACCGCCATATAACTATGGCTACACCTTC.